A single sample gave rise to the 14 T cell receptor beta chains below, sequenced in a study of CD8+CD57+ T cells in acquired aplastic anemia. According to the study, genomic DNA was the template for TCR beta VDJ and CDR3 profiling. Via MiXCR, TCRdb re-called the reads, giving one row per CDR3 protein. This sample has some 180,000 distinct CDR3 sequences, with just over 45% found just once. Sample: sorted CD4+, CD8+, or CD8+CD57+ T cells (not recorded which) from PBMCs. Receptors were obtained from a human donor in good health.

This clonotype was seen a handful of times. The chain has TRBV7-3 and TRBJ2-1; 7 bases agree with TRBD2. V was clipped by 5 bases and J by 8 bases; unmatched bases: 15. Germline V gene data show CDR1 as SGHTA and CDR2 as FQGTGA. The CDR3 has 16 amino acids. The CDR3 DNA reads TGTGCCAGCAGCCCCCAGGGCGGGAGTCTTTTATATGAGCAGTTCTTC. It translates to CASSPQGGSLLYEQFF.

The CDR3 is CATSAQGQGNQPQHF. The CDR3 DNA follows: TGTGCCACCAGTGCCCAGGGACAGGGGAATCAGCCCCAGCATTTT. The chain carries TRBV24-1 and TRBJ1-5; the match to TRBD1 covers 10 bases. The CDR3 is 15 residues long. V shed 5 bases and J 4 bases; nucleotides not matched to a gene: 4. Germline loops: CDR1 KGHDR, CDR2 SFDVKD.

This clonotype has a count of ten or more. CDR3 DNA sequence: TGTGCCAGCAGCTTAGATCGAACAGATACGCAGTATTTT. It is translated as CASSLDRTDTQYF. This chain joins TRBV7-2 and TRBJ2-3; D is undetermined. Trimming pared 1 base from V and 3 bases from J, leaving 5 bases between. Germline V CDR1 and CDR2: SGHTA, FQGNSA. This CDR3 spans 13 amino acids.

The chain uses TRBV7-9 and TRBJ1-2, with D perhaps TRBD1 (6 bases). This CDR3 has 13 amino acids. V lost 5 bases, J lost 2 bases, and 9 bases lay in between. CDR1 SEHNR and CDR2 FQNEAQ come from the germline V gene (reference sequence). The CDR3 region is CASSDRTNYGYTF. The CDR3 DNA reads TGTGCCAGCAGCGACAGGACGAACTATGGCTACACCTTC.

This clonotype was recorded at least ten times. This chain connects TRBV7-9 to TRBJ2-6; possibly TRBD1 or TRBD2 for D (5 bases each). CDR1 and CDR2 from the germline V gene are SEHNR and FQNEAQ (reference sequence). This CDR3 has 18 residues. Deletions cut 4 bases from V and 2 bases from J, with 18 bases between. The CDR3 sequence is CASSSPGAKGPGANVLTF. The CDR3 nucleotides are TGTGCCAGCAGCTCCCCCGGGGCCAAGGGTCCTGGGGCCAACGTCCTGACTTTC.

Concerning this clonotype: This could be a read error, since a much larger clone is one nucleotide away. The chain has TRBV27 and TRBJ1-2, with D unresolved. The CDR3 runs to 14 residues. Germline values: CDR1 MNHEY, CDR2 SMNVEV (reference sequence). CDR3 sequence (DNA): TGTGCCAACAGTTTAAAATGGACGGCCTATGGCTACACCTTC. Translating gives CANSLKWTAYGYTF.

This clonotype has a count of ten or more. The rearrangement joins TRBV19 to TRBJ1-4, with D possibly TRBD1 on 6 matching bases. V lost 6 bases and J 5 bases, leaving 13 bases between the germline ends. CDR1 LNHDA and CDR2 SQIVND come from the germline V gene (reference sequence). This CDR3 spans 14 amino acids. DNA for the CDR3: TGTGCCAGTAGAACGACAGGCCGGAATGAAAAACTGTTTTTT. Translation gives CASRTTGRNEKLFF. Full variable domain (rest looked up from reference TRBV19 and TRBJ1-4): DGGITQSPKYLFRKEGQNVTLSCEQNLNHDAMYWYRQDPGQGLRLIYYSQIVNDFQKGDIAEGYSVSREKKESFPLTVTSAQKNPTAFYLCASRTTGRNEKLFFGSGTQLSVL.

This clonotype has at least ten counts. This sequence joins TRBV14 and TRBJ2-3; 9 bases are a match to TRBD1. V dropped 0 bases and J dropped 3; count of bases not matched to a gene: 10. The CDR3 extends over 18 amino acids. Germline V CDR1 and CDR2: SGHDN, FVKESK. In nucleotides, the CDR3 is TGTGCCAGCAGCCAAGATAGAGGGACAGGGTTGAGAACAGATACGCAGTATTTT. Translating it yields CASSQDRGTGLRTDTQYF. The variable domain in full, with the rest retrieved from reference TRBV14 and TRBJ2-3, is EAGVTQFPSHSVIEKGQTVTLRCDPISGHDNLYWYRRVMGKEIKFLLHFVKESKQDESGMPNNRFLAERTGGTYSTLKVQPAELEDSGVYFCASSQDRGTGLRTDTQYFGPGTRLTVL.

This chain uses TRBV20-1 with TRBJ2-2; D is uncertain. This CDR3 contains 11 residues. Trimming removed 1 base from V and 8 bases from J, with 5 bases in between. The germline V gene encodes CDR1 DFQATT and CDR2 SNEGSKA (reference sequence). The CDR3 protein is CSARVKGELFF. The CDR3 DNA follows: TGCAGTGCTAGAGTCAAAGGGGAGCTGTTTTTT.

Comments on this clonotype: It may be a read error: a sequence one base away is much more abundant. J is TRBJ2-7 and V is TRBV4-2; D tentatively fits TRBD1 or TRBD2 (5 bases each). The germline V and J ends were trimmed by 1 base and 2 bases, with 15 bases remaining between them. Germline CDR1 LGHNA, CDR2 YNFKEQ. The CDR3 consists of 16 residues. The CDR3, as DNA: TGTGCCAGCAGCCAAGCCCCCGGGATGGGACCCTACGAGCAGTACTTC. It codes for CASSQAPGMGPYEQYF.

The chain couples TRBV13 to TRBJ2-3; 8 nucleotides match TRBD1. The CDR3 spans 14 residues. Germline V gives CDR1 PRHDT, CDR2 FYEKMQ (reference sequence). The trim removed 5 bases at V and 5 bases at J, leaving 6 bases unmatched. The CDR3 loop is CASSAGQGRDTQYF. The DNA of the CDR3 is TGTGCCAGCAGCGCCGGACAGGGTCGAGATACGCAGTATTTT.

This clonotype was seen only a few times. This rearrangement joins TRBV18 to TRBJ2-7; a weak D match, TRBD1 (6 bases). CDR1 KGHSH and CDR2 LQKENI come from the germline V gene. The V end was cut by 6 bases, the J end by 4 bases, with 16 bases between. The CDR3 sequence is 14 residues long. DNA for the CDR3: TGTGCCAGCTCCAACAGGGATCCCCCTTACGAGCAGTACTTC. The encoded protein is CASSNRDPPYEQYF.

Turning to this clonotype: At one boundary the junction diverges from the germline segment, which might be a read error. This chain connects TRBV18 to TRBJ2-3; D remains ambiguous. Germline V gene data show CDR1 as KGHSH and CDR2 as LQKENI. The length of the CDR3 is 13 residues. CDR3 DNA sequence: TGTGCCAGCTCACCACCGGGGTCAGATACGCATTATTTT. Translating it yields CASSPPGSDTHYF.

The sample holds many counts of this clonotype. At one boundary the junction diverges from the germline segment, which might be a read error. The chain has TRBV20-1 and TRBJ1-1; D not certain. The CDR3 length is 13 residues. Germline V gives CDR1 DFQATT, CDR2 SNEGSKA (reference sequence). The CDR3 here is CSAGKLMNTETFF. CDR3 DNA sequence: TGCAGTGCTGGAAAGCTAATGAACACTGAAACTTTCTTT.